This is a list of T cell receptor beta chains from one sample in a study of a mutant IDH1 vaccine in newly diagnosed glioma. These receptors have no identified antigens. Using immunoSEQ multiplex PCR, the repertoire was profiled, and TCRdb retains in-frame clones only, with some absent. The table has 55,000 to 65,000 clones, less than 85% seen once. Source: PBMCs, taken from a glioma patient whose treatment included an IDH1 peptide vaccine. The receptors were sampled from a man aged 30 to 45 with glioma. Both conserved end residues are part of each CDR3. A D gene is named only where the DNA matches it firmly. Size is omitted from some rows. Given values are once, few, many or a class for expanded clones.

v_gene	abundance	j_gene	d_gene	CDR3nt	CDR3aa
TRBV28	.	TRBJ2-5	.	TGTGCCAGCAGTCCGACTAGATCAGAGACCCAGTACTTC	CASSPTRSETQYF
TRBV5-1	.	TRBJ2-1	TRBD1	TGCGCCAGCAGCTTGGAGACAGGGTACTCCTACAATGAGCAGTTCTTC	CASSLETGYSYNEQFF
TRBV30	few	TRBJ1-6	.	TGTGCCTGGAGTGCTCAGGTCTCCTATAATTCACCCCTCCACTTT	CAWSAQVSYNSPLHF
TRBV7-9	.	TRBJ1-2	.	TGTGCCAGCAGCTTAGGCTCAGCTAACTATGGCTACACCTTC	CASSLGSANYGYTF
TRBV5-1	.	TRBJ2-7	.	TGCGCCAGCAGCCCAATCGAGGCACTCACCGGCGAGCAGTACTTC	CASSPIEALTGEQYF
TRBV7-8	.	TRBJ1-4	.	TGTGCCAGCAGCTTTCGACAGCACAATGAAAAACTGTTTTTT	CASSFRQHNEKLFF
TRBV7-2	.	TRBJ2-1	TRBD2	TGTGCCAGCAGCTTAGATAGCGGGACCTACAATGAGCAGTTCTTC	CASSLDSGTYNEQFF
TRBV2	.	TRBJ2-7	TRBD2	TGTGCCAGCAGTGGGAGGACTAGCGGGGGGCTCGAGCAGTACTTC	CASSGRTSGGLEQYF
TRBV5-5	.	TRBJ1-1	TRBD1	TGTGCCAGCAGTGACAGGGGGCCTGAAGCTTTCTTT	CASSDRGPEAFF
TRBV5-5	.	TRBJ1-1	.	TGTGCCAGCAGCTGGTGGGGGGAGAACACTGAAGCTTTCTTT	CASSWWGENTEAFF
TRBV9	.	TRBJ2-5	TRBD1	TGTGCCAGCAGCGTAGAGGGGGCGCCGGGGTATCCAGAGACCCAGTACTTC	CASSVEGAPGYPETQYF
TRBV28	.	TRBJ1-4	.	TGTGCCAGCCTGAGAGTCTCAGGAAATGAAAAACTGTTTTTT	CASLRVSGNEKLFF
TRBV28	.	TRBJ1-2	.	TGTGCCAGCAGTTTCCCCTCGAAAGGGAACTATGGCTACACCTTC	CASSFPSKGNYGYTF
TRBV11-2	.	TRBJ2-3	TRBD2	TGTGCCAGCAGCAAACTAGCGGGAGCCTCCGGTACGCAGTATTTT	CASSKLAGASGTQYF
TRBV6-1	.	TRBJ2-5	.	TGTGCCAGCAGCCCCGGCCGAGTCAGTGTCTGGACCCAGTACTTC	CASSPGRVSVWTQYF
TRBV7-9	.	TRBJ2-7	.	TGTGCCAGCAGCTTAGCGCGTAATTTCAGGGGCGAGCAGTACTTC	CASSLARNFRGEQYF
TRBV7-2	.	TRBJ1-4	.	TGTGCCAGCAGCTTCGGGCAGCCAAATGAAAAACTGTTTTTT	CASSFGQPNEKLFF
TRBV9	.	TRBJ2-5	.	TGTGCCAGCAGCCCGAGCGGACAAGAGACCCAGTACTTC	CASSPSGQETQYF
TRBV6-6	.	TRBJ1-2	.	TGTGCCAGCAGACACGGGACATATGGCTACACCTTC	CASRHGTYGYTF
TRBV7-3	.	TRBJ2-3	TRBD2	TGTGCCAGCAGCCAACCCGGGACTAGCGGGACTAAAAGCACAGATACGCAGTATTTT	CASSQPGTSGTKSTDTQYF
TRBV7-6	.	TRBJ2-3	.	TGTGCCAGCAGCTTTGGCAACACAGATACGCAGTATTTT	CASSFGNTDTQYF
TRBV29-1	once	TRBJ1-3	.	TGCAGCGTCTTTATCCGGGGATCCGGAAACACCATATATTTT	CSVFIRGSGNTIYF
TRBV5-1	.	TRBJ2-7	.	TGCGCCAGCAGCTTGCTAGACGAGCAGTACTTC	CASSLLDEQYF
TRBV27	.	TRBJ1-2	.	TGTGCCAGTTCCCTAGGATGGGGGGCTAACTATGGCTACACCTTC	CASSLGWGANYGYTF
TRBV9	.	TRBJ1-5	.	TGTGCCAGCAGCGGAGGCAATCAGCCCCAGCATTTT	CASSGGNQPQHF
TRBV5-1	once	TRBJ1-2	TRBD1	TGCGCCAGCAGCCCCGGGACAGGGAGCGCGAACTATGGCTACACCTTC	CASSPGTGSANYGYTF
TRBV6-5	.	TRBJ2-5	.	TGTGCCAGCAGTTACTCGGGTGGGAGGGAGACCCAGTACTTC	CASSYSGGRETQYF
TRBV27	.	TRBJ1-1	.	TGTGCCAGCAATTCTAGTCCTGAAGCTTTCTTT	CASNSSPEAFF
TRBV4-3	.	TRBJ1-2	.	TGCGCCAGCAGCCAAGATTTGGGATATGGCTACACCTTC	CASSQDLGYGYTF
TRBV28	.	TRBJ2-7	.	TGTGCCAGCAGTTTGGGACCGAGTGGGAGCTCCTACGAGCAGTACTTC	CASSLGPSGSSYEQYF
TRBV28	.	TRBJ2-3	.	TGTGCCAGCAGTTTTGTTGGACGCACAGATACGCAGTATTTT	CASSFVGRTDTQYF
TRBV7-2	.	TRBJ1-1	.	TGTGCCAGCGCCTTCGGGGGTGGAAACACTGAAGCTTTCTTT	CASAFGGGNTEAFF
TRBV5-5	.	TRBJ1-3	.	TGTGCCAGCAGCTGGGCTCTCTCCTCTGGAAACACCATATATTTT	CASSWALSSGNTIYF